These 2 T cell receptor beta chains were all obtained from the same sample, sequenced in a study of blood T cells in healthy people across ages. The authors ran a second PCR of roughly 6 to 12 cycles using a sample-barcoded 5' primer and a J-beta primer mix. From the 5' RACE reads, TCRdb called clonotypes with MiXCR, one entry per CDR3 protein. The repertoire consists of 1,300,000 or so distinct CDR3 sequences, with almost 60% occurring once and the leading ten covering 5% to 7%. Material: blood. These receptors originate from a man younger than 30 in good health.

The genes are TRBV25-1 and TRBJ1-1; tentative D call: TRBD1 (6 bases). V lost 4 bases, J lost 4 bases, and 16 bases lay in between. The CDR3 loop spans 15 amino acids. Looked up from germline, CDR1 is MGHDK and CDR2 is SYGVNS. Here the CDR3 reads CASSVFGGGATEAFF. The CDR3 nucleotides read TGTGCCAGCAGTGTGTTTGGTGGGGGGGCCACTGAAGCTTTCTTT.

CDR3 sequence reads: CASSATSGGGYEQYF. The CDR3 nucleotides read TGTGCCAGCAGCGCCACTAGCGGGGGGGGCTACGAGCAGTACTTC. The chain is built from TRBV7-2 and TRBJ2-7; 13 bases fit TRBD2. CDR3 length: 15 residues. Germline V gene sequence: CDR1 SGHTA, CDR2 FQGNSA. Trimming at V came to 5 bases and at J to 3 bases, leaving 4 bases not matched to a gene.